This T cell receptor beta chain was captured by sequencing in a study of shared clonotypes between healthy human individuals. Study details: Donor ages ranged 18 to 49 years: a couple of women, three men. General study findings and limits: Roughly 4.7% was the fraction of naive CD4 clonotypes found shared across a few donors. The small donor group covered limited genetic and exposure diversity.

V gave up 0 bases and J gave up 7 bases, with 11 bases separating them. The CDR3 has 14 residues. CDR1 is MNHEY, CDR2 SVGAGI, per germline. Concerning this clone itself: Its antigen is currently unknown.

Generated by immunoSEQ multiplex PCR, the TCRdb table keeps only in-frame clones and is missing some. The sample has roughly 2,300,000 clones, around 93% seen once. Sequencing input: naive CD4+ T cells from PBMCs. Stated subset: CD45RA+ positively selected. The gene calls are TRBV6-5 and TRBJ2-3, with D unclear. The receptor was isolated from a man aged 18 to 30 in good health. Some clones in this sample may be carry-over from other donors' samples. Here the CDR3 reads CASSYSSRRYTQYF. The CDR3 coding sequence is TGTGCCAGCAGTTACTCGTCCAGGCGGTATACGCAGTATTTT.